One TCR beta chain is described in this entry. The data were obtained in a study of blood T cell repertoires in COVID-19. Some clones are missing from TCRdb's copy, which holds only in-frame ones; the method was immunoSEQ multiplex PCR. This sample has 350,000 to 400,000 clones, with 85% to 90% found just once. CDR3 length: 11 residues. Trimming cost V 5 bases and J 3 bases, with 8 bases left between them. CDR1 and CDR2 from the germline V gene are DFQATT and SNEGSKA (reference sequence). Input material: PBMCs or T cells enriched from blood (not recorded which). The source of this sequence is a man aged 18 to 30 who had recovered from COVID-19. The chain couples TRBV20-1 to TRBJ2-7, with D unclear. The CDR3 loop is CSALTGYEQYF. CDR3 DNA sequence: TGCAGTGCTTTGACTGGCTACGAGCAGTACTTC.